The 25 T cell receptor beta chains presented below share a single source sample, sequenced in a study of blood T cell repertoires in COVID-19. Assay: immunoSEQ multiplex PCR; the TCRdb copy retains only in-frame clones and omits some. The sample lists over 200,000 clones; 85% were seen once. The sequenced material came from PBMCs or T cells enriched from blood (not recorded which). The receptors stem from a man in his forties who had recovered from COVID-19.

CDR3 in DNA: TGTGCCACCAGCAGTGACTGGGGCGTTAATGAAAAACTGTTTTTT. Residues: CATSSDWGVNEKLFF. The rearrangement uses TRBV15 and TRBJ1-4, with D possibly matching TRBD1 (5 bases). Germline V CDR1 and CDR2: LNHNV, YYDKDF (reference sequence). V was cut by 3 bases and J by 4 bases, with 12 bases left in between. The CDR3 is made up of 15 amino acids.

This CDR3 is CASSSTTSGRVQETQYF. The CDR3, as DNA: TGTGCCAGCAGCTCAACGACTAGCGGGAGGGTGCAAGAGACCCAGTACTTC. The chain couples TRBV5-6 to TRBJ2-5; 14 nucleotides align to TRBD2. V gave up 3 bases and J gave up 2 bases; unmatched junction bases: 6. There are 17 residues in the CDR3. Germline-derived CDR1 and CDR2 are SGHDT and YYEEEE.

This clone was seen a handful of times. The chain recombines TRBV4-1 with TRBJ2-7, with TRBD1 as a possible D gene (6 bases). The CDR3 consists of 13 residues. V dropped 1 base and J dropped 3 bases, with 7 bases sitting between them. From germline, CDR1 is MGHRA and CDR2 YSYEKL. The CDR3 DNA sequence: TGCGCCAGCAGCCAAGGGACAGACTACGAGCAGTACTTC. It encodes CASSQGTDYEQYF.

The chain links TRBV7-8 to TRBJ2-1; D gene uncertain. Trimming stripped 2 bases from V and 0 bases from J, with 8 bases between. The V gene's germline CDR1 is SGHVS and CDR2 FQNEAQ. This CDR3 is built from 15 residues. CDR3 nucleotides: TGTGCCAGCAGCTTATATAGAAGCTCCTACAATGAGCAGTTCTTC. Translated: CASSLYRSSYNEQFF.

The V call is TRBV7-2, the J call TRBJ2-1, with 10 bases that match TRBD2. The germline V gene has CDR1 SGHTA and CDR2 FQGNSA. Trimming removed 5 bases from V and 8 bases from J; junction bases left unmatched: 9. There are 15 residues in the CDR3. In DNA form, the CDR3 reads TGTGCCAGCAGCCTTCTAGCGGGAGAGGAGTATGAGCAGTTCTTC. Amino acid sequence: CASSLLAGEEYEQFF.

The rearrangement uses TRBV2 and TRBJ2-1, with 15 bases that match TRBD2. CDR3 length: 15 residues. Germline assignment: CDR1 SNHLY and CDR2 FYNNEI. With 1 base clipped from V and 13 bases from J, the junction kept 5 bases outside the gene matches. CDR3 bases: TGTGCCAGCAGTGAAGGGACTAGCGGGAGGGTCCCACAGTTCTTC. Residues: CASSEGTSGRVPQFF.

Here the CDR3 DNA reads TGTGCCAGCAGCTTAAGTACATCATCGGGGGAGCAGTACTTC. Protein: CASSLSTSSGEQYF. The V gene is TRBV7-9, the J gene TRBJ2-7; a possible D gene is TRBD2 (5 bases). Between the trimmed V and J ends, which lost 2 bases and 7 bases, there was a span of 15 bases. The germline V gene encodes CDR1 SEHNR and CDR2 FQNEAQ (reference sequence). CDR3 length: 14 amino acids. Drawing the rest from reference TRBV7-9 and TRBJ2-7, the complete variable domain is DTGVSQNPRHKITKRGQNVTFRCDPISEHNRLYWYRQTLGQGPEFLTYFQNEAQLEKSRLLSDRFSAERPKGSFSTLEIQRTEQGDSAMYLCASSLSTSSGEQYFGPGTRLTVT.

The chain links TRBV11-2 to TRBJ2-7, with 9 bases fitting TRBD1. The length of the CDR3 is 14 residues. J was trimmed by 2 bases and V by 5 bases; bases with no gene match: 4. Germline V gene sequence: CDR1 SGHAT, CDR2 FQNNGV. This chain's CDR3 is CASSIGQGPYEQYF. CDR3 nucleotide sequence: TGTGCCAGCAGCATTGGACAGGGGCCCTACGAGCAGTACTTC.

CDR3 nucleotides: TGCAGCGTTGAGTACGCCAGCTCCTACAATGAGCAGTTCTTC. This codes for CSVEYASSYNEQFF. This rearrangement joins TRBV29-1 to TRBJ2-1; D not certain. The CDR3 has 14 residues. Trimming removed 3 bases at V and 0 bases at J, with 9 bases between. Germline V gene data show CDR1 as SQVTM and CDR2 as ANQGSEA.

V usage is TRBV5-4 and J usage is TRBJ2-5, with D perhaps matching TRBD2 (5 bases). Near its end, the DNA agrees better with TRBJ2-7, so the J call may be wrong. The CDR3 is made up of 15 amino acids. From germline, CDR1 is SGHNT and CDR2 YYREEE (reference sequence). CDR3 in DNA: TGTGCCAGCAGCTTGGCGGGAACCCTCTCCTACGAGCAGTACTTC. Its translation: CASSLAGTLSYEQYF.

The V call is TRBV6-2 or TRBV6-3, the J call TRBJ1-5; unclear D gene. The CDR3 sequence is 14 residues long. Trimming stripped 4 bases from V and 0 bases from J, with 7 bases between. Per germline, CDR1 MNHEY and CDR2 SVGEGT. The CDR3 here is CASSFIISNQPQHF. The CDR3 coding sequence is TGTGCCAGCAGTTTCATCATTAGCAATCAGCCCCAGCATTTT.

V and J are TRBV24-1 and TRBJ1-2; the D gene is possibly TRBD1 (5 bases). Germline V gives CDR1 KGHDR, CDR2 SFDVKD. This CDR3 has 15 residues. V gave up 3 bases and J gave up 11 bases, with 21 bases separating them. This CDR3 is CATSDRGVRGFRYTF. In DNA form, the CDR3 reads TGTGCCACCAGTGATCGGGGGGTAAGGGGTTTTCGTTACACCTTC.

This clone appeared a few times. This sequence joins TRBV5-4 and TRBJ1-3; D is unclear. Trimming left V 0 bases short and J 1 base short, with 5 bases between. CDR1 is SGHNT, CDR2 YYREEE, per germline (reference sequence). The CDR3 extends over 14 amino acids. The DNA for the CDR3 is TGTGCCAGCAGCTTGGGACTATCTGGAAACACCATATATTTT. Amino acids: CASSLGLSGNTIYF.

The chain couples TRBV3-1 (or the pseudogene TRBV3-2) to TRBJ2-1; 14 nucleotides match TRBD2. With 4 bases clipped from V and 4 bases from J, the junction kept 15 bases outside the gene matches. There are 20 residues in the CDR3. CDR1 is LGHDT, CDR2 YNNKEL, per germline (reference sequence). The DNA of the CDR3 is TGTGCCAGCAGCCGCGGGCCGGGACTAGCGGGAGATGGCCCTTACAATGAGCAGTTCTTC. Translated: CASSRGPGLAGDGPYNEQFF.

The J gene is TRBJ2-4, the V gene TRBV4-1; 11 bases agree with TRBD2. Germline CDR1 MGHRA, CDR2 YSYEKL. The CDR3 has 14 amino acids. V trimming: 0 bases; J trimming: 12 bases; junction bases outside the gene matches: 4. This CDR3 reads CASSQDSGRGPQYF. The CDR3 coding sequence is TGCGCCAGCAGCCAAGATAGCGGGAGGGGGCCTCAGTACTTC.

This clone was observed a single time. The chain employs TRBV4-3 and TRBJ2-3, with 8 nucleotides matching TRBD2. Germline V gene lookup returns CDR1 LGHNA and CDR2 YSLEER. CDR3 length equals 15 residues. Losses at the gene ends were 3 bases for V and 3 bases for J; bases not matched to a gene: 5. CDR3 nucleotides: TGCGCCAGCAGCCAGAGCGGGAGTCGGACAGATACGCAGTATTTT. Amino acid sequence: CASSQSGSRTDTQYF.

This chain links TRBV13 with TRBJ1-1; D not certain. CDR1 PRHDT and CDR2 FYEKMQ come from the germline V gene (reference sequence). The CDR3 has 17 residues. The V and J ends lost 5 bases and 0 bases respectively, with 19 bases between them. CDR3 amino acids: CASSPRSRRWMNTEAFF. The CDR3 nucleotides read TGTGCCAGCAGCCCCCGGAGCAGGAGGTGGATGAACACTGAAGCTTTCTTT.

The chain joins TRBV7-2 to TRBJ2-4, with 12 bases matching TRBD2. Germline V CDR1 and CDR2: SGHTA, FQGNSA. The CDR3 totals 18 residues. Trimming removed 5 bases from V and 3 bases from J; junction bases left unmatched: 11. CDR3 loop: CASSPSGRAILGKNIQYF. CDR3 in DNA: TGTGCCAGCAGCCCTAGCGGGAGGGCCATCTTAGGCAAAAACATTCAGTACTTC.

This clone has more than one count but fewer than ten. The J gene is TRBJ1-1, the V gene TRBV19; 9 nucleotides agree with TRBD1. This CDR3 contains 16 residues. CDR1 and CDR2 (germline): LNHDA, SQIVND (reference sequence). The V segment lost 5 bases and the J segment 1 base; nucleotides outside the gene matches: 8. As DNA, the CDR3 is TGTGCCAGTAGTGAATCCCCGGGACAGGGGAACACTGAAGCTTTCTTT. This encodes CASSESPGQGNTEAFF.

DNA of the CDR3: TGTGCCAGTAGCTTCCCCGGAGGGTTGGAGCAGTACTTC. It codes for CASSFPGGLEQYF. V is TRBV19 and J is TRBJ2-7, with D tentatively TRBD2 (6 bases). V was cut by 6 bases and J by 7 bases, with 16 bases left in between. CDR3 length: 13 amino acids. Germline CDR1 reads LNHDA; CDR2 reads SQIVND (reference sequence).

The V call is TRBV30, the J call TRBJ2-1; 10 positions agree with TRBD2. The J segment lost 15 bases and the V segment lost 2 bases, leaving 7 bases of the junction unmatched. This CDR3 has 12 amino acids. Germline V gene data show CDR1 as GTSNPN and CDR2 as SVGIG (reference sequence). As DNA, the CDR3 is TGTGCCTGGAGTCCTAGCGGGAGTTGGGGGTTCTTC. It codes for CAWSPSGSWGFF.

V and J are TRBV9 and TRBJ2-1; 10 bases agree with TRBD2. Losses at the gene ends were 8 bases for V and 4 bases for J; bases not matched to a gene: 3. Per the germline V gene, CDR1 is SGDLS and CDR2 is YYNGEE. This CDR3 comprises 13 residues. CDR3 region: CASGTSDYNEQFF. In DNA form, the CDR3 reads TGTGCCAGTGGGACTAGCGATTACAATGAGCAGTTCTTC.

Of note for this clone: Different DNA sequences within this sample yield the same CDR3. The chain joins TRBV6-5 to TRBJ1-1, with a weak D call TRBD1 (5 bases). Trimming stripped 0 bases from V and 1 base from J, with 6 bases between. CDR3 length: 14 amino acids. Germline V lookup: CDR1 MNHEY, CDR2 SVGAGI. CDR3 coding DNA: TGTGCCAGCAGTTACTCGGGGGGGAACACTGAAGCTTTCTTT. Protein: CASSYSGGNTEAFF.

This clone was seen only once. This rearrangement joins TRBV12-5 to TRBJ2-7, with D uncertain. Germline V gene lookup returns CDR1 LGHNT and CDR2 FRNRAP. Trimming stripped 4 bases from V and 2 bases from J, with 6 bases between. This CDR3 has 12 amino acids. The CDR3 DNA follows: TGTGCTAGTGGTTCCATCACCTACGAGCAGTACTTC. As protein: CASGSITYEQYF.

The chain employs TRBV20-1 and TRBJ2-7; tentatively, D is TRBD1 (6 bases). Germline V gene data show CDR1 as DFQATT and CDR2 as SNEGSKA (reference sequence). This CDR3 comprises 11 residues. Trimming stripped 7 bases from V and 6 bases from J, with 13 bases between. CDR3 residues: CSGRTEGEQYF. The CDR3 nucleotides read TGCAGTGGTCGGACAGAGGGCGAGCAGTACTTC.